This TCR beta chain emerged from a study of cytomegalovirus exposure and HLA in healthy donors. Study findings and constraints: For TCR beta chains, V- and J-gene trimming was later linked to a missense DCLRE1C variant. Associated with cytomegalovirus, according to the listing, were around 170 TCR beta chains. Presence/absence analyses assumed roughly uniform sequencing depth across donors, which may not hold.

Germline CDR1 reads SQVTM; CDR2 reads ANQGSEA. This CDR3 comprises 13 residues. Use of 60 Vbeta and 13 Jbeta primers characterized the PCR. TCRdb keeps only in-frame clones here, not all; method: immunoSEQ multiplex PCR. The sample consists of about 250,000 clones, more than 70% of them appearing once. As to this clone: Its antigen remains unidentified.

The sequenced material came from PBMCs. The genes are TRBV29-1 and TRBJ2-2, with 8 bases that match TRBD2. The sequence came from a boy younger than 18 in good health and CMV-seronegative. CDR3 coding DNA: TGCAGAAGAAGCGGGAGAATCACCGGGGAGCTGTTTTTT. Amino acids: CRRSGRITGELFF.